This T cell receptor (beta chain) was observed in a study of blood T cell repertoires in COVID-19. The assay was immunoSEQ multiplex PCR, and TCRdb's table has in-frame clones only and misses some. The repertoire holds 310,000 or so clones, with around 90% as singletons. Recovered Cohort 3 donors showed two negative PCRs, clearance, or symptom resolution. Per germline, CDR1 SNHLY and CDR2 FYNNEI. V was pared by 8 bases and J by 4 bases, with 19 bases of the junction left unmatched. This CDR3 has 19 amino acids. The sequence came from a woman aged 25 to 45 who had recovered from COVID-19. The sample taken for sequencing was PBMCs or T cells enriched from blood (not recorded which). The V and J genes are TRBV2 and TRBJ2-2, with 10 bases that match TRBD1. Here the CDR3 DNA reads TGTGCCAGCTCTAGGCGGGGGACAGGGGTATTTCTGGGCACCGGGGAGCTGTTTTTT. Amino acids: CASSRRGTGVFLGTGELFF.